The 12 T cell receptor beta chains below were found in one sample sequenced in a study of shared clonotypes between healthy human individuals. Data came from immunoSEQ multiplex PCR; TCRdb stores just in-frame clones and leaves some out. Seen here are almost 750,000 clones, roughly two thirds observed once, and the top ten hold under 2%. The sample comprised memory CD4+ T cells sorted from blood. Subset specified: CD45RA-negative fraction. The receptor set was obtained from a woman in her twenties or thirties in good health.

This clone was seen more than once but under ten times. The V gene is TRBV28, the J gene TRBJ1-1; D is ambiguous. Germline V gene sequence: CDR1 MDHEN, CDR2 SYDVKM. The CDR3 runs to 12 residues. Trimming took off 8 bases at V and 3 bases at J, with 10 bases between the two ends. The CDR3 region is CASGPLHTEAFF. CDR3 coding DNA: TGTGCCAGCGGTCCTCTGCACACTGAAGCTTTCTTT. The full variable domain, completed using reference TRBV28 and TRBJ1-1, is DVKVTQSSRYLVKRTGEKVFLECVQDMDHENMFWYRQDPGLGLRLIYFSYDVKMKEKGDIPEGYSVSREKKERFSLILESASTNQTSMYLCASGPLHTEAFFGQGTRLTVV.

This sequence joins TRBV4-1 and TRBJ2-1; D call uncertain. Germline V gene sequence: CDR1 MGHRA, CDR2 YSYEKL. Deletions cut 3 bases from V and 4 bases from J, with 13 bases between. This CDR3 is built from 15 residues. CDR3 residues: CASSHVPDMYNEQFF. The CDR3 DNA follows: TGCGCCAGCAGCCACGTTCCCGACATGTACAATGAGCAGTTCTTC.

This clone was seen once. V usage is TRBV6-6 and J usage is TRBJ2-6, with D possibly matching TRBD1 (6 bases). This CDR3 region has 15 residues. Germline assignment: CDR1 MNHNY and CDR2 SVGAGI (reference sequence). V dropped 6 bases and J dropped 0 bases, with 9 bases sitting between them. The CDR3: CASRQGGSGANVLTF. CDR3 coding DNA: TGTGCCAGCAGACAAGGGGGCTCTGGGGCCAACGTCCTGACTTTC.

DNA for the CDR3: TGTGCCTGGAGTCGAATGAGGACTAGCGGCCACCCTTTGAACGAGCAGTACTTC. Its translation is CAWSRMRTSGHPLNEQYF. The V gene is TRBV30, the J gene TRBJ2-5, with TRBD2 matching over 10 bases. Judging by the DNA end, TRBJ2-7 fits better; the J call may be wrong. Germline lookup yields CDR1 GTSNPN and CDR2 SVGIG (reference sequence). This CDR3 has 18 residues.

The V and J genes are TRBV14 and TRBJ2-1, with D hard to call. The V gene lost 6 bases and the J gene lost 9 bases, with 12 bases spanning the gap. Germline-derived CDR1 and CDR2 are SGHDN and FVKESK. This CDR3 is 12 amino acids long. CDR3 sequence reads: CASSSFPGEQFF. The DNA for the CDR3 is TGTGCCAGCAGTTCGTTCCCCGGTGAGCAGTTCTTC.

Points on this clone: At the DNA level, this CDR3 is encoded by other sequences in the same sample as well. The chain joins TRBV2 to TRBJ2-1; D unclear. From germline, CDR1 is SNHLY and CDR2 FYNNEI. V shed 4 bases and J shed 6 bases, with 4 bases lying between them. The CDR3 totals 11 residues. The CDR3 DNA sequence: TGTGCCAGCAGTGGCAGCAATGAGCAGTTCTTC. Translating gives CASSGSNEQFF.

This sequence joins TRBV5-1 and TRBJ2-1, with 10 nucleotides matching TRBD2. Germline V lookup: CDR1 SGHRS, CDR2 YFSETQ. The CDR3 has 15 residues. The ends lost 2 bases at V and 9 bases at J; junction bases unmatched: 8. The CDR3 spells CASSFNLAGVGEQFF. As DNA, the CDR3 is TGCGCCAGCAGCTTCAATCTAGCGGGAGTGGGTGAGCAGTTCTTC.

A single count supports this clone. In nucleotides, the CDR3 is TGTGCCAGCAGCCCGAGGACTAGCGGGGGCTACGAGCAGTACTTC. It codes for CASSPRTSGGYEQYF. The V call is TRBV11-2, the J call TRBJ2-7; 13 positions agree with TRBD2. The CDR3 consists of 15 residues. Germline-derived CDR1 and CDR2 are SGHAT and FQNNGV. J gave up 3 bases and V 5 bases, and 4 bases lay outside the gene matches.

CDR3 region: CASSGSRTEAFF. Written as DNA, the CDR3 is TGTGCCAGCAGTGGGAGTAGGACTGAAGCTTTCTTT. V usage is TRBV2 and J usage is TRBJ1-1, with D uncertain. The length of the CDR3 is 12 residues. V lost 4 bases and J 5 bases, leaving 8 bases between the germline ends. Germline V gene sequence: CDR1 SNHLY, CDR2 FYNNEI.

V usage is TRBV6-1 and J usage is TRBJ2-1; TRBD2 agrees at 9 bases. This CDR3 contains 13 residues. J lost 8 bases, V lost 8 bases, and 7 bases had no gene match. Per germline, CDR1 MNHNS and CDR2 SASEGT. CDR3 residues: CASGAAGGDEQFF. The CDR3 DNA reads TGTGCCAGCGGGGCAGCGGGAGGAGATGAGCAGTTCTTC.

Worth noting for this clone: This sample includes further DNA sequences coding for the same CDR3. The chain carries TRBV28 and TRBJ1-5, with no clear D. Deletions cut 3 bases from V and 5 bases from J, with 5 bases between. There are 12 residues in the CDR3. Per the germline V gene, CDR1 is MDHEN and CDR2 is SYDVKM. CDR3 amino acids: CASSLIYQPQHF. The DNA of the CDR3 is TGTGCCAGCAGTTTGATATATCAGCCCCAGCATTTT.

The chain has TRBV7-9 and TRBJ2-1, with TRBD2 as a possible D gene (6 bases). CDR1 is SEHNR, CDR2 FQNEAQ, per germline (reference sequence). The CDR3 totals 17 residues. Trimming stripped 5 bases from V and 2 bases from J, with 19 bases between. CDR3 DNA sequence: TGTGCCAGCAGCCGTGCCCCCGGGAGTAAAGCCTACAATGAGCAGTTCTTC. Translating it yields CASSRAPGSKAYNEQFF.